Here is one TCR beta chain with its context. The data stem from a study of blood T cell repertoires in COVID-19. From germline, CDR1 is WSHSY and CDR2 SAAADI. Trimming removed 4 bases from V and 4 bases from J, with 6 bases in between. The CDR3 length is 12 residues. Repertoires were generated with immunoSEQ multiplex PCR, while TCRdb's copy carries only in-frame clones and drops some. The sample holds tens of thousands of clones, approximately 90% seen once. This TCR derives from a woman aged 80 or older with acute or convalescent COVID-19. V gene TRBV10-2 combines with J gene TRBJ2-3; TRBD2 might be the D (5 bases). Source material: peripheral blood. The CDR3 reads CASSVSADTQYF. The CDR3 nucleotides are TGCGCCAGCAGTGTTAGCGCAGATACGCAGTATTTT.